This entry is about one T cell receptor beta chain. No antigen is known for it. Attached unique molecular identifiers marked individual cDNA molecules. TCRdb reprocessed the 5' RACE reads via MiXCR and lists one record per CDR3 protein. The data show 85,000 to 95,000 distinct CDR3 sequences, approximately 16% seen once. These data originate in a study of early T cells in non-severe SARS-CoV-2 infection. Looking at the study overall: Sequencing input comprised bulk RNA from unsorted whole blood; chain pairing was not available. Study-wide results and caveats: Anti-spike CD8 responses were favored in VDJdb matching, and private and CD4 specificities were missed.

CDR3 length: 16 amino acids. Germline V gene data show CDR1 as SGHTA and CDR2 as FQGNSA. The V segment lost 4 bases and the J segment 4 bases; nucleotides outside the gene matches: 5. The rearrangement joins TRBV7-2 to TRBJ2-1; TRBD2 agrees at 12 bases. This material consisted of whole blood, taken at baseline. The TCR originated in an adult who was a healthcare worker with PCR-confirmed SARS-CoV-2 infection or an uninfected control (not recorded which). The CDR3, as DNA: TGTGCCAGCAGCTCGCCTCTAGCGGGAGGGTACAATGAGCAGTTCTTC. It specifies CASSSPLAGGYNEQFF.